This TCR beta chain comes out of a study of metastatic and nonmetastatic thyroid tumors. Across the whole study: Comparative analysis of repertoires was undertaken across blood and tumor or nodule tissue obtained from malignant and benign thyroid patients.

Using MiXCR, TCRdb reanalyzed the PCR reads. The sample lists roughly 59,000 clones; 16% were seen once. Study-wide findings and caveats: In blood and tumor, TCR beta diversity was reportedly significantly higher in malignant thyroid tumors than in benign nodules.

CDR1 and CDR2 (germline): MDHEN, SYDVKM. V was pared by 4 bases and J by 5 bases, with 7 bases of the junction left unmatched. This CDR3 has 15 amino acids. No patient had received any treatment before thyroid surgery. On this clone itself: Its antigen remains unknown.

This sequence originates from a male donor with papillary thyroid cancer or a benign thyroid nodule (not recorded which). Some clones in this sample may be carry-over from other donors' samples. The rearrangement joins TRBV28 to TRBJ2-5, with TRBD1 matching over 10 bases. What was sequenced was blood. The CDR3 nucleotides read TGTGCCAGCAGTTCAAGACAGGGGGCACAGGAGACCCAGTACTTC. Its translation: CASSSRQGAQETQYF.